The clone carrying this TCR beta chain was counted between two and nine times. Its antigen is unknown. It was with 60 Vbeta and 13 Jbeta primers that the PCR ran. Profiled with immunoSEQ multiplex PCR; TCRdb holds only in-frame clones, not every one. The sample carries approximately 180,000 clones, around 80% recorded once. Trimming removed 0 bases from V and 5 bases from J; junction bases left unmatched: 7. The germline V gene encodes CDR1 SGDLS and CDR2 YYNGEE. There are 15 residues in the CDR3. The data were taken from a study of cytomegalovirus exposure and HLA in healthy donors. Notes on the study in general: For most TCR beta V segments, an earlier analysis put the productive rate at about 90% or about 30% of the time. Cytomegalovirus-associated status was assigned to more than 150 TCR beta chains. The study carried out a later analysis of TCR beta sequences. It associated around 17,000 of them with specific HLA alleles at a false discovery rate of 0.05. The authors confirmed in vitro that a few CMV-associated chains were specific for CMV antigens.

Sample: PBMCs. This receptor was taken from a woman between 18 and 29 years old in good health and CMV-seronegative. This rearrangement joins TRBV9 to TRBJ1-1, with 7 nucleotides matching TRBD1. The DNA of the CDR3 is TGTGCCAGCAGCGTAGGGCGAGGGGGCTGGACTGAAGCTTTCTTT. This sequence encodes CASSVGRGGWTEAFF.